The 4 T cell receptor beta chains below were found in one sample sequenced in a study of technical replicates of blood from a handful of donors. The protocol was immunoSEQ multiplex PCR, while the TCRdb copy is restricted to in-frame clones and leaves out a portion. Of more than 90,000 clones in the sample, 85% to 95% were seen once. Specimen: T cells isolated from PBMCs. These receptors originate from a human donor in good health.

A single count supports this clone. This CDR3 reads CASSLPYDVVDRLNEKLFF. CDR3 coding DNA: TGCGCCAGCAGCCTCCCTTACGACGTTGTGGACAGGCTTAATGAAAAACTGTTTTTT. This sequence joins TRBV4-1 and TRBJ1-4, with TRBD1 matching over 7 bases. J lost 4 bases, V lost 4 bases, and 18 bases had no gene match. This CDR3 comprises 19 residues. CDR1 is MGHRA and CDR2 is YSYEKL in the germline V gene.

CDR3 in amino acids: CASMPAIGREKLPDTQYF. In DNA form, the CDR3 reads TGTGCCAGTATGCCCGCGATTGGGCGGGAGAAATTACCAGATACGCAGTATTTT. The chain combines TRBV19 with TRBJ2-3; TRBD2 matches at 7 bases. The V and J ends lost 7 bases and 4 bases, in that order; junction bases with no gene match: 20. The CDR3 is 18 residues long. CDR1 is LNHDA and CDR2 is SQIVND in the germline V gene (reference sequence).

J is TRBJ2-7 and V is TRBV4-2; a possible D gene is TRBD2 (6 bases). CDR3 size: 17 residues. The V gene's germline CDR1 is LGHNA and CDR2 YNFKEQ. The V end lost 0 bases, the J end lost 4 bases, and 19 bases lay between the germline ends. The CDR3 DNA reads as TGTGCCAGCAGCCAAGACCGCCCGGGACTGATCGGTTACGAGCAGTACTTC. Translating it yields CASSQDRPGLIGYEQYF.

Turning to this clone: The same CDR3 is also encoded by other DNA sequences in this sample. The J gene is TRBJ2-7, the V gene TRBV11-2; no firm D call. Germline-derived CDR1 and CDR2 are SGHAT and FQNNGV. V was clipped by 1 base and J by 1 base, with 5 bases between them. The CDR3 length is 13 residues. As DNA, the CDR3 is TGTGCCAGCAGCTTAGCCGGGTCCTACGAGCAGTACTTC. Translated, it gives CASSLAGSYEQYF.